This is a list of T cell receptor beta chains from one sample in a study of cytomegalovirus exposure and HLA in healthy donors. Only in-frame clones appear in the TCRdb table, and some are missing; sequencing was by immunoSEQ multiplex PCR. The sample holds about 100,000 clones; over 60% are singletons and the top ten take approximately 5%. Sequenced sample: PBMCs. These receptors originate from a man aged 55 to 69 in good health and CMV-seropositive. CDR3s include the opening cysteine and the closing phenylalanine or tryptophan. The D gene is left open where the match is weak. Clone size, where shown, is once, few, many, or a class for clones that have expanded.

v_call: TRBV5-4; j_call: TRBJ2-7; d_call: TRBD1; clone_size: few; cdr3_aa: CASSLYGQGKNEQYF; cdr3_nt: TGTGCCAGCAGCTTGTATGGACAGGGGAAAAACGAGCAGTACTTC
v_call: TRBV6-1; j_call: TRBJ1-4; d_call: .; clone_size: few; cdr3_aa: CASLPNSGRREKLFF; cdr3_nt: TGTGCCAGCCTGCCAAACTCAGGGAGGCGTGAAAAACTGTTTTTT
v_call: TRBV10-2; j_call: TRBJ2-1; d_call: TRBD2; clone_size: .; cdr3_aa: CASSNPGGGAYNEQFF; cdr3_nt: TGCGCCAGCAGTAACCCAGGCGGGGGGGCCTACAATGAGCAGTTCTTC
v_call: TRBV19; j_call: TRBJ1-2; d_call: .; clone_size: .; cdr3_aa: CASRDSYGYTF; cdr3_nt: TGTGCCAGTAGGGACAGCTATGGCTACACCTTC
v_call: TRBV4-2; j_call: TRBJ1-5; d_call: TRBD1; clone_size: .; cdr3_aa: CASSRFSQGEGNQPQHF; cdr3_nt: TGTGCCAGCAGCCGCTTCTCACAGGGGGAAGGCAATCAGCCCCAGCATTTT
v_call: TRBV28; j_call: TRBJ1-5; d_call: .; clone_size: .; cdr3_aa: CASSLGGLSNQPQHF; cdr3_nt: TGTGCCAGCAGTTTAGGAGGGCTTAGCAATCAGCCCCAGCATTTT
v_call: TRBV18; j_call: TRBJ1-1; d_call: .; clone_size: .; cdr3_aa: CASSPRGSDTEAFF; cdr3_nt: TGTGCCAGCTCACCACGAGGGTCGGACACTGAAGCTTTCTTT
v_call: TRBV14; j_call: TRBJ1-1; d_call: TRBD1; clone_size: .; cdr3_aa: CASSDRGTVMNTEAFF; cdr3_nt: TGTGCCAGCAGCGACAGGGGGACGGTCATGAACACTGAAGCTTTCTTT
v_call: TRBV2; j_call: TRBJ1-6; d_call: .; clone_size: .; cdr3_aa: CASSVSREGSPLHF; cdr3_nt: TGTGCCAGCAGCGTTTCCCGGGAGGGTTCACCCCTCCACTTT
v_call: TRBV19; j_call: TRBJ2-5; d_call: .; clone_size: .; cdr3_aa: CASSSGAGETQYF; cdr3_nt: TGTGCCAGTAGTAGCGGGGCTGGCGAGACCCAGTACTTC
v_call: TRBV9; j_call: TRBJ1-1; d_call: .; clone_size: few; cdr3_aa: CASSVRGTEAFF; cdr3_nt: TGTGCCAGCAGCGTCCGGGGTACTGAAGCTTTCTTT
v_call: TRBV4-1; j_call: TRBJ2-3; d_call: TRBD1; clone_size: .; cdr3_aa: CASSQAPWTGTLTDTQYF; cdr3_nt: TGCGCCAGCAGCCAAGCCCCCTGGACAGGGACCCTCACAGATACGCAGTATTTT
v_call: TRBV7-2; j_call: TRBJ2-5; d_call: .; clone_size: once; cdr3_aa: CASSPQGGSETQYF; cdr3_nt: TGTGCCAGCAGCCCTCAGGGGGGTTCAGAGACCCAGTACTTC
v_call: TRBV12-5; j_call: TRBJ1-1; d_call: .; clone_size: .; cdr3_aa: CASGLVTGLPVDTEAFF; cdr3_nt: TGTGCTAGTGGTTTGGTCACAGGGCTTCCCGTGGACACTGAAGCTTTCTTT
v_call: TRBV7-9; j_call: TRBJ1-4; d_call: .; clone_size: .; cdr3_aa: CASSFEGGPNEKLFF; cdr3_nt: TGTGCCAGCAGCTTTGAGGGCGGTCCTAATGAAAAACTGTTTTTT
v_call: TRBV19; j_call: TRBJ1-2; d_call: .; clone_size: .; cdr3_aa: CASSNRQMIYGYTF; cdr3_nt: TGTGCCAGTTCTAACAGACAGATGATCTATGGCTACACCTTC